A single sample gave rise to the 22 T cell receptor beta chains below, sequenced in a study of shared clonotypes between healthy human individuals. Repertoires were generated with immunoSEQ multiplex PCR, while TCRdb's copy carries only in-frame clones and drops some. Found here are about 600,000 clones, less than 97% of them singletons; the top ten hold roughly 0.1%. Terminally differentiated effector memory CD45RA+ cells were excluded by CCR7 positive selection of CD45RO-negative cells. What was sequenced was naive CD8+ T cells sorted from blood. Source of these receptors: a woman in her twenties or thirties in good health.

The chain uses TRBV7-9 and TRBJ2-7, with a possible D match to TRBD2 (6 bases). Trimming took off 7 bases at V and 1 base at J, with 20 bases between the two ends. The CDR3 sequence is 16 residues long. Germline CDR1 and CDR2: SEHNR and FQNEAQ (reference sequence). The CDR3 here is CASTPVGGGPSYEQYF. The CDR3 nucleotides are TGTGCCAGCACCCCGGTGGGGGGAGGTCCTTCCTACGAGCAGTACTTC.

J is TRBJ2-1 and V is TRBV5-4; 8 nucleotides match TRBD2. Trimming cost V 4 bases and J 8 bases; bases outside gene matches: 14. Germline-derived CDR1 and CDR2 are SGHNT and YYREEE (reference sequence). The CDR3 totals 16 residues. This CDR3 is CASSPVLAGPGDEQFF. CDR3 coding DNA: TGTGCCAGCAGCCCCGTCCTAGCGGGCCCCGGGGATGAGCAGTTCTTC.

V usage is TRBV7-2 and J usage is TRBJ2-3; D is unresolved. CDR3 size: 15 residues. Germline-derived CDR1 and CDR2 are SGHTA and FQGNSA. The germline V and J ends were trimmed by 1 base and 0 bases, with 8 bases remaining between them. CDR3 region: CASSLGITSTDTQYF. The CDR3 DNA reads as TGTGCCAGCAGCTTAGGTATTACTAGCACAGATACGCAGTATTTT.

The chain recombines TRBV7-8 with TRBJ2-7; D call uncertain. The CDR3 spans 11 residues. Germline V gene data show CDR1 as SGHVS and CDR2 as FQNEAQ. V was pared by 3 bases and J by 3 bases, with 3 bases between. CDR3 region: CASSLHYEQYF. In DNA form, the CDR3 reads TGTGCCAGCAGCTTGCACTACGAGCAGTACTTC.

The chain uses TRBV2 and TRBJ2-1; TRBD2 matches 9 bases. From germline, CDR1 is SNHLY and CDR2 FYNNEI. The length of the CDR3 is 16 residues. Trimming took 7 bases from V and 0 from J; bases not matched to a gene: 7. Here the CDR3 DNA reads TGTGCCAGCACGGGACTAGCCGCCTCCTCCTACAATGAGCAGTTCTTC. Protein product: CASTGLAASSYNEQFF.

The chain uses TRBV19 and TRBJ1-5; 7 bases are a match to TRBD1. This CDR3 spans 16 amino acids. CDR1 LNHDA and CDR2 SQIVND come from the germline V gene (reference sequence). Trimming at V came to 6 bases and at J to 2 bases, leaving 10 bases not matched to a gene. The CDR3 coding sequence is TGTGCCAGTAGGGTGGACAGGTGGGGGGGCAATCAGCCCCAGCATTTT. This gives the protein CASRVDRWGGNQPQHF.

The chain employs TRBV1 and TRBJ2-7; TRBD1 was called by the table and not checked on the DNA. TRBV1 is annotated as a pseudogene. CDR3 length equals 13 residues. The CDR3 region is CTSSAQGFYEQYF. CDR3 coding DNA: TGCACCAGCAGCGCACAGGGGTTCTACGAGCAGTACTTC.

This clone is a singleton in its sample. The chain is built from TRBV11-2 and TRBJ2-1, with D possibly being TRBD2 (6 bases). Germline-derived CDR1 and CDR2 are SGHAT and FQNNGV. Deletions cut 7 bases from V and 3 bases from J, with 25 bases between. This CDR3 comprises 18 residues. Here the CDR3 reads CASTTKIRRESYYNEQFF. The CDR3 nucleotides are TGTGCCAGCACCACTAAGATCAGACGGGAGAGTTACTACAATGAGCAGTTCTTC. The complete variable domain, with remaining parts taken from reference TRBV11-2 and TRBJ2-1, reads EAGVAQSPRYKIIEKRQSVAFWCNPISGHATLYWYQQILGQGPKLLIQFQNNGVVDDSQLPKDRFSAERLKGVDSTLKIQPAKLEDSAVYLCASTTKIRRESYYNEQFFGPGTRLTVL.

The chain has TRBV4-1 and TRBJ2-5; tentative D call: TRBD2 (5 bases). V lost 4 bases, J lost 11 bases, and 23 bases lay in between. Germline loops: CDR1 MGHRA, CDR2 YSYEKL. The CDR3 runs 15 residues. The CDR3 region is CASSPSRAAFNEQYF. As DNA, the CDR3 is TGCGCCAGCAGCCCCTCGAGGGCTGCGTTTAATGAGCAGTACTTC.

This chain connects TRBV5-1 to TRBJ2-1; D perhaps matches TRBD2 (6 bases). The CDR3 totals 16 residues. Germline V CDR1 and CDR2: SGHRS, YFSETQ. Trimming cost V 2 bases and J 0 bases, with 12 bases left between them. DNA of the CDR3: TGCGCCAGCAGCTTAAGTAGCGGACGCTCCTACAATGAGCAGTTCTTC. The encoded protein is CASSLSSGRSYNEQFF.

This clone showed up just once. V usage is TRBV15 and J usage is TRBJ2-7; 9 bases are shared with TRBD2. V lost 3 bases and J lost 3; bases outside the gene matches: 12. This CDR3 contains 17 residues. Germline V gene data show CDR1 as LNHNV and CDR2 as YYDKDF (reference sequence). CDR3 in amino acids: CATSRRPSGRLIYEQYF. CDR3 bases: TGTGCCACCAGCAGGCGGCCAAGCGGGAGGCTAATCTACGAGCAGTACTTC. Complete variable domain (other parts from reference TRBV15 and TRBJ2-7): DAMVIQNPRYQVTQFGKPVTLSCSQTLNHNVMYWYQQKSSQAPKLLFHYYDKDFNNEADTPDNFQSRRPNTSFCFLDIRSPGLGDTAMYLCATSRRPSGRLIYEQYFGPGTRLTVT.

This chain uses TRBV25-1 with TRBJ2-1, with 9 bases aligning to TRBD1. Germline CDR1 and CDR2: MGHDK and SYGVNS. V was clipped by 6 bases and J by 5 bases; unmatched bases: 14. CDR3 length equals 17 residues. The CDR3: CASREGDREFGDNEQFF. CDR3 DNA: TGTGCCAGCAGGGAAGGGGACAGGGAGTTTGGTGACAATGAGCAGTTCTTC. Combining the CDR3 with reference TRBV25-1 and TRBJ2-1 gives the whole variable domain EADIYQTPRYLVIGTGKKITLECSQTMGHDKMYWYQQDPGMELHLIHYSYGVNSTEKGDLSSESTVSRIRTEHFPLTLESARPSHTSQYLCASREGDREFGDNEQFFGPGTRLTVL.

The CDR3 sequence: CASSLRWDEQYF. CDR3 bases: TGTGCCAGCAGCTTGAGGTGGGACGAGCAGTACTTC. This chain uses TRBV5-8 with TRBJ2-5; D is undetermined. The end of the DNA aligns better with TRBJ2-7, so the J call may be wrong. CDR3 length: 12 amino acids. Germline V gene sequence: CDR1 SGHTS, CDR2 YDEGEE.

Points on this clone: The sample holds other DNA sequences that translate to the same CDR3. The rearrangement joins TRBV29-1 to TRBJ2-1, with D unclear. Germline values: CDR1 SQVTM, CDR2 ANQGSEA. The V gene lost 0 bases and the J gene lost 0 bases, with 6 bases spanning the gap. The CDR3 has 14 amino acids. The CDR3 coding sequence is TGCAGCGTTGAAGATCCCGGCTCCTACAATGAGCAGTTCTTC. Its protein is CSVEDPGSYNEQFF.

This clone was observed once. Within the sample, other DNA sequences also encode this same CDR3. The chain combines TRBV28 with TRBJ2-7; D remains unclear. Per germline, CDR1 MDHEN and CDR2 SYDVKM. Trimming took off 2 bases at V and 3 bases at J, with 8 bases between the two ends. CDR3 length: 13 amino acids. CDR3 amino acids: CASSLGESYEQYF. The DNA of the CDR3 is TGTGCCAGCAGTTTAGGAGAAAGCTACGAGCAGTACTTC. Combining the CDR3 with reference TRBV28 and TRBJ2-7 gives the whole variable domain DVKVTQSSRYLVKRTGEKVFLECVQDMDHENMFWYRQDPGLGLRLIYFSYDVKMKEKGDIPEGYSVSREKKERFSLILESASTNQTSMYLCASSLGESYEQYFGPGTRLTVT.

This clone was seen just once. The CDR3 region has the DNA TGTGCCAGCAGCCTCGGGGGGCTGGCCTACGAGCAGTACTTC. As protein: CASSLGGLAYEQYF. The chain joins TRBV7-9 to TRBJ2-7, with D possibly TRBD2 on 7 matching bases. Trimming left V 5 bases short and J 2 bases short, with 13 bases between. The CDR3 is 14 amino acids. CDR1 and CDR2 (germline): SEHNR, FQNEAQ (reference sequence).

The gene calls are TRBV5-6 and TRBJ2-6; D call uncertain. Germline-derived CDR1 and CDR2 are SGHDT and YYEEEE. This CDR3 is 15 amino acids long. Trimming cost V 3 bases and J 1 base, with 8 bases left between them. In DNA form, the CDR3 reads TGTGCCAGCAGCTATGAACTTTCTGGGGCCAACGTCCTGACTTTC. Its protein is CASSYELSGANVLTF.

The chain couples TRBV5-1 to TRBJ2-7; either TRBD1 or TRBD2 may supply D (6 bases each). The CDR3 has 15 residues. Trimming left V 3 bases short and J 12 bases short, with 25 bases between. In germline, CDR1 is SGHRS, CDR2 YFSETQ. DNA for the CDR3: TGCGCCAGCAGCTGGGGTTCTCGGTCGGGGGCAGGGAGGTACTTC. Its protein is CASSWGSRSGAGRYF. The whole variable domain, remainder taken from reference TRBV5-1 and TRBJ2-7, is KAGVTQTPRYLIKTRGQQVTLSCSPISGHRSVSWYQQTPGQGLQFLFEYFSETQRNKGNFPGRFSGRQFSNSRSEMNVSTLELGDSALYLCASSWGSRSGAGRYFGPGTRLTVT.

The chain recombines TRBV2 with TRBJ2-7; 11 positions agree with TRBD2. This CDR3 has 18 amino acids. Germline loops: CDR1 SNHLY, CDR2 FYNNEI. V trimming: 6 bases; J trimming: 2 bases; junction bases outside the gene matches: 15. DNA for the CDR3: TGTGCCAGCAGCCCGAGACTAGCGGGGCAGGAGGGCACCTACGAGCAGTACTTC. Protein sequence: CASSPRLAGQEGTYEQYF.

The chain uses TRBV7-6 and TRBJ2-7, with D perhaps matching TRBD2 (5 bases). V was shortened by 1 base and J by 4 bases, with 11 bases between the two germline ends. The CDR3 is 14 residues long. Germline CDR1 and CDR2: SGHVS and FNYEAQ. The CDR3 coding sequence is TGTGCCAGCAGCTTAGGGCTAGCCGATTACGAGCAGTACTTC. It specifies CASSLGLADYEQYF.

The chain recombines TRBV16 with TRBJ1-5; a possible D gene is TRBD1 (6 bases). The germline V and J ends were trimmed by 5 bases and 0 bases, with 14 bases remaining between them. The CDR3 extends over 16 amino acids. Germline loops: CDR1 KGHSY, CDR2 FQNENV. The CDR3 DNA reads TGTGCCAGCAGCGAGAGCCGACAGGTTAGCAATCAGCCCCAGCATTTT. This encodes CASSESRQVSNQPQHF.

The rearrangement uses TRBV2 and TRBJ2-7, with no clear D. Per the germline V gene, CDR1 is SNHLY and CDR2 is FYNNEI. The CDR3 sequence is 13 residues long. V was trimmed by 4 bases and J by 4 bases, leaving 11 bases between them. Here the CDR3 DNA reads TGTGCCAGCAGTGTGTCTGAGTTTTACGAGCAGTACTTC. This codes for CASSVSEFYEQYF.